A single sample is the source of the 29 T cell receptor beta chains below, sequenced in a study of blood T cell repertoires in COVID-19. Profiled with immunoSEQ multiplex PCR; TCRdb holds only in-frame clones, not every one. The sample lists approximately 110,000 clones, 65% to 90% occurring once. Input material: peripheral blood. These receptors were taken from a man in his fifties or sixties with acute or convalescent COVID-19.

The V and J genes are TRBV5-6 and TRBJ1-5, with D possibly matching TRBD1 (6 bases). The V gene's germline CDR1 is SGHDT and CDR2 YYEEEE. CDR3 length: 16 amino acids. The V end was cut by 1 base, the J end by 6 bases, with 17 bases between. The CDR3 protein is CASSLFGSIQGQPQHF. CDR3 DNA sequence: TGTGCCAGCAGCTTGTTCGGCAGCATACAGGGTCAGCCCCAGCATTTT. The variable domain in full, completed from reference TRBV5-6 and TRBJ1-5, reads DAGVTQSPTHLIKTRGQQVTLRCSPKSGHDTVSWYQQALGQGPQFIFQYYEEEERQRGNFPDRFSGHQFPNYSSELNVNALLLGDSALYLCASSLFGSIQGQPQHFGDGTRLSIL.

The chain links TRBV11-2 to TRBJ2-3; D not certain. The CDR3 runs 13 residues. In germline, CDR1 is SGHAT, CDR2 FQNNGV. V lost 2 bases and J 6 bases, leaving 9 bases between the germline ends. CDR3 sequence: CASSLTPSDTQYF. The CDR3 nucleotides read TGTGCCAGCAGCTTAACACCATCGGATACGCAGTATTTT.

The rearrangement uses TRBV5-1 and TRBJ1-1; possibly TRBD1 for D (6 bases). The CDR3 totals 16 residues. The V gene lost 4 bases and the J gene lost 1 base, with 17 bases spanning the gap. The germline V gene has CDR1 SGHRS and CDR2 YFSETQ. For the CDR3, the DNA is TGCGCCAGCAGCCCCGTTCGGGGGGCTGGGAACACTGAAGCTTTCTTT. Encoded protein: CASSPVRGAGNTEAFF.

This chain uses TRBV11-3 with TRBJ1-1; 8 bases line up with TRBD1. This CDR3 has 14 amino acids. CDR1 and CDR2 from the germline V gene are SGHNT and YENEEA. V lost 4 bases and J lost 3; bases outside the gene matches: 4. CDR3 bases: TGTGCCAGCAGCTACGGACAGGGTTACACTGAAGCTTTCTTT. Translated: CASSYGQGYTEAFF.

CDR3 sequence: CSVQGIGESRELFF. The CDR3 region has the DNA TGCAGCGTGCAGGGAATTGGGGAATCCCGGGAGCTGTTTTTT. The chain carries TRBV29-1 and TRBJ2-2; a weak D match, TRBD1 (5 bases). The V gene's germline CDR1 is SQVTM and CDR2 ANQGSEA. The V and J ends lost 6 bases and 9 bases respectively, with 20 bases between them. The CDR3 is 14 amino acids.

The CDR3 bases are TGTGCCAGCAGCTTATTTTGGGCTAGCGGGAGTGTCGAGCAGTACTTC. The encoded protein is CASSLFWASGSVEQYF. The chain joins TRBV11-3 to TRBJ2-7; 10 bases are shared with TRBD2. The trim removed 2 bases at V and 6 bases at J, leaving 10 bases unmatched. The CDR3 length is 16 residues. Germline V gene sequence: CDR1 SGHNT, CDR2 YENEEA.

Here the CDR3 reads CAWRRGLENTGELFF. CDR3 nucleotide sequence: TGTGCCTGGAGACGAGGGCTAGAGAACACCGGGGAGCTGTTTTTT. The chain joins TRBV30 to TRBJ2-2; D might be TRBD2 (5 bases). V lost 3 bases and J lost 1, with 12 bases in between. The germline CDR1 and CDR2 sequences are GTSNPN and SVGIG (reference sequence). CDR3 size: 15 residues.

The rearrangement links TRBV7-3 to TRBJ2-1, with D possibly TRBD2 on 6 matching bases. Trimming left V 2 bases short and J 0 bases short, with 8 bases between. The CDR3 runs to 15 residues. Looked up from germline, CDR1 is SGHTA and CDR2 is FQGTGA. The CDR3 DNA is TGTGCCAGCAGCTTATCACTAGCCTCCTACAATGAGCAGTTCTTC. Translation gives CASSLSLASYNEQFF. Full variable domain (rest looked up from reference TRBV7-3 and TRBJ2-1): GAGVSQTPSNKVTEKGKYVELRCDPISGHTALYWYRQSLGQGPEFLIYFQGTGAADDSGLPNDRFFAVRPEGSVSTLKIQRTERGDSAVYLCASSLSLASYNEQFFGPGTRLTVL.

CDR3 in DNA: TGTGCCAGCAATGGACTAGCGGGGTCCGGAGAGACCCAGTACTTC. This sequence encodes CASNGLAGSGETQYF. This chain connects TRBV2 to TRBJ2-5; TRBD2 matches at 12 bases. Germline loops: CDR1 SNHLY, CDR2 FYNNEI. The V gene end was trimmed by 7 bases and the J gene end by 4 bases; junction bases not matched to a gene: 7. The CDR3 extends over 15 amino acids. Filled out from reference TRBV2 and TRBJ2-5, the complete variable domain reads EPEVTQTPSHQVTQMGQEVILRCVPISNHLYFYWYRQILGQKVEFLVSFYNNEISEKSEIFDDQFSVERPDGSNFTLKIRSTKLEDSAMYFCASNGLAGSGETQYFGPGTRLLVL.

This sequence joins TRBV5-1 and TRBJ1-1, with D tentatively TRBD1 (5 bases). V was shortened by 5 bases and J by 8 bases, with 19 bases between the two germline ends. The CDR3 has 14 residues. Germline values: CDR1 SGHRS, CDR2 YFSETQ. DNA for the CDR3: TGCGCCAGCAGTTCCGCTGGACATTTTCTGGAAGCTTTCTTT. It translates to CASSSAGHFLEAFF.

Written as DNA, the CDR3 is TGTGCCAGCTCACCGAGGACCGCGGGGGCCTACGAGCAGTACTTC. Amino acids: CASSPRTAGAYEQYF. The J gene is TRBJ2-7, the V gene TRBV18, with TRBD2 matching 7 bases. V trimming: 3 bases; J trimming: 2 bases; junction bases outside the gene matches: 7. CDR1 and CDR2 (germline): KGHSH, LQKENI. This CDR3 is 15 amino acids long.

The chain is built from TRBV5-1 and TRBJ2-5, with D unresolved. V was cut by 6 bases and J by 5 bases, with 14 bases left in between. The CDR3 consists of 13 residues. CDR1 SGHRS and CDR2 YFSETQ come from the germline V gene. The CDR3 DNA sequence: TGCGCCAGCAATCCCCTGGGCTCGGAGACCCAGTACTTC. It yields the protein CASNPLGSETQYF. Variable domain in full (rest from reference TRBV5-1 and TRBJ2-5): KAGVTQTPRYLIKTRGQQVTLSCSPISGHRSVSWYQQTPGQGLQFLFEYFSETQRNKGNFPGRFSGRQFSNSRSEMNVSTLELGDSALYLCASNPLGSETQYFGPGTRLLVL.

V is TRBV10-1 and J is TRBJ2-7; 7 bases align to TRBD1. V trimming: 4 bases; J trimming: 6 bases; junction bases outside the gene matches: 9. This CDR3 region has 14 residues. Germline V CDR1 and CDR2: WNHNN, SYGVQD (reference sequence). The CDR3 sequence: CASSGTGALGEQYF. The DNA of the CDR3 is TGCGCCAGCAGTGGTACAGGGGCCTTGGGCGAGCAGTACTTC.

V gene TRBV6-6 combines with J gene TRBJ1-3; D not certain. CDR1 is MNHNY and CDR2 is SVGAGI in the germline V gene (reference sequence). Between the trimmed V and J ends, which lost 5 bases and 3 bases, there was a span of 5 bases. The CDR3 runs 12 residues. CDR3 amino acids: CASSTHGNTIYF. CDR3 nucleotides: TGTGCCAGCAGTACACATGGAAACACCATATATTTT.

The gene calls are TRBV19 and TRBJ1-4, with 7 bases that match TRBD1. Trimming removed 6 bases from V and 5 bases from J; junction bases left unmatched: 6. The CDR3 contains 14 residues. CDR1 and CDR2 from the germline V gene are LNHDA and SQIVND (reference sequence). CDR3 amino acids: CASRDGRGNEKLFF. The DNA of the CDR3 is TGTGCCAGTAGAGATGGCAGGGGGAATGAAAAACTGTTTTTT.

The CDR3 DNA is TGCGCCAGCAGCTTGGGGGTTCTAGCGGGAGCAGATACGCAGTATTTT. This sequence encodes CASSLGVLAGADTQYF. The genes are TRBV5-1 and TRBJ2-3, with 10 positions matching TRBD2. Losses at the gene ends were 0 bases for V and 4 bases for J; bases not matched to a gene: 5. This CDR3 region has 16 residues. Per the germline V gene, CDR1 is SGHRS and CDR2 is YFSETQ.

The chain carries TRBV9 and TRBJ2-2, with D unresolved. The CDR3 runs 15 residues. V was clipped by 4 bases and J by 6 bases, with 16 bases between them. Germline-derived CDR1 and CDR2 are SGDLS and YYNGEE. The CDR3, as DNA: TGTGCCAGCAGCCCAGGCAACTCTATCCCCGGGGAGCTGTTTTTT. Its protein product is CASSPGNSIPGELFF.

The chain recombines TRBV10-3 with TRBJ1-5; D is perhaps TRBD1 (6 bases). Between the trimmed V and J ends, which lost 4 bases and 0 bases, there was a span of 7 bases. Germline V gene lookup returns CDR1 ENHRY and CDR2 SYGVKD. This CDR3 is built from 14 residues. DNA for the CDR3: TGTGCCATCAGTGGACAGGTTAGCAATCAGCCCCAGCATTTT. It translates to CAISGQVSNQPQHF.

In the case of this clone: The sample contains more than one DNA sequence encoding this CDR3. This chain's CDR3 is CASSLSAYEQYF. The CDR3 DNA sequence: TGTGCCAGCAGTTTGAGCGCCTACGAGCAGTACTTC. J is TRBJ2-7 and V is TRBV12-3 or TRBV12-4, with unresolved D. V lost 3 bases to trimming and J lost 2 bases, with 5 bases between them. The CDR3 is 12 amino acids.

The chain uses TRBV3-1 (or the pseudogene TRBV3-2) and TRBJ1-1, with D perhaps TRBD1 (5 bases). This CDR3 is built from 13 residues. Per germline, CDR1 LGHDT and CDR2 YNNKEL (reference sequence). The V end was cut by 2 bases, the J end by 4 bases, with 8 bases between. CDR3 region: CASSQQGGTEAFF. As DNA, the CDR3 is TGTGCCAGCAGCCAACAGGGTGGCACTGAAGCTTTCTTT.

This chain links TRBV7-9 with TRBJ2-7, with 7 bases aligning to TRBD1. This CDR3 region has 14 residues. CDR1 is SEHNR, CDR2 FQNEAQ, per germline (reference sequence). After removal of 7 bases from V and 2 bases from J, the junction contained 8 bases not matched to a gene. The DNA for the CDR3 is TGTGCCAGCACCACACAGGGGTTTCCCTACGAGCAGTACTTC. Its translation is CASTTQGFPYEQYF. The full variable domain, rest sourced from reference TRBV7-9 and TRBJ2-7, is DTGVSQNPRHKITKRGQNVTFRCDPISEHNRLYWYRQTLGQGPEFLTYFQNEAQLEKSRLLSDRFSAERPKGSFSTLEIQRTEQGDSAMYLCASTTQGFPYEQYFGPGTRLTVT.

The chain employs TRBV5-8 and TRBJ2-7, with D unresolved. The V end was cut by 3 bases, the J end by 7 bases, with 20 bases between. Germline V CDR1 and CDR2: SGHTS, YDEGEE. CDR3 length equals 15 residues. CDR3 loop: CASSSPVRPRGEQYF. CDR3 coding DNA: TGTGCCAGCAGCTCACCCGTTCGACCTAGAGGTGAGCAGTACTTC. Together with reference TRBV5-8 and TRBJ2-7, the CDR3 gives the full variable domain: EAGVTQSPTHLIKTRGQQATLRCSPISGHTSVYWYQQALGLGLQFLLWYDEGEERNRGNFPPRFSGRQFPNYSSELNVNALELEDSALYLCASSSPVRPRGEQYFGPGTRLTVT.

The chain is built from TRBV18 and TRBJ1-3; possibly TRBD1 for D (6 bases). Trimming stripped 2 bases from V and 3 bases from J, with 8 bases between. Germline V gives CDR1 KGHSH, CDR2 LQKENI. The CDR3 covers 14 residues. The CDR3 here is CASSPGQYGNTIYF. CDR3 DNA: TGTGCCAGCTCACCAGGACAGTATGGAAACACCATATATTTT.

V usage is TRBV24-1 and J usage is TRBJ1-4; TRBD1 aligns across 7 bases. V trimming: 5 bases; J trimming: 2 bases; junction bases outside the gene matches: 7. Looked up from germline, CDR1 is KGHDR and CDR2 is SFDVKD. CDR3 length: 16 residues. The DNA for the CDR3 is TGTGCCACCAGTGCCCCTGACAGGGCGACTAATGAAAAACTGTTTTTT. It specifies CATSAPDRATNEKLFF.

This clone was observed a handful of times. CDR3 loop: CASSSRDRGNTEAFF. CDR3 in DNA: TGTGCCAGCAGCTCTCGCGACAGGGGGAACACTGAAGCTTTCTTT. The chain is built from TRBV21-1 and TRBJ1-1; TRBD1, as called in the table, went unchecked against the DNA. TRBV21-1 is a pseudogene locus. The CDR3 consists of 15 residues.

The chain carries TRBV7-3 and TRBJ2-1; 11 bases match TRBD2. Germline V gene lookup returns CDR1 SGHTA and CDR2 FQGTGA. CDR3 size: 18 residues. J was trimmed by 4 bases and V by 1 base; bases with no gene match: 9. In nucleotides, the CDR3 is TGTGCCAGCAGCTTAAATCCGCCACTAGCGGGAGATTACAATGAGCAGTTCTTC. Amino acid sequence: CASSLNPPLAGDYNEQFF. The variable domain in full, with the rest retrieved from reference TRBV7-3 and TRBJ2-1, is GAGVSQTPSNKVTEKGKYVELRCDPISGHTALYWYRQSLGQGPEFLIYFQGTGAADDSGLPNDRFFAVRPEGSVSTLKIQRTERGDSAVYLCASSLNPPLAGDYNEQFFGPGTRLTVL.

The J gene is TRBJ2-7, the V gene TRBV5-1; 7 nucleotides line up with TRBD1. Germline V lookup: CDR1 SGHRS, CDR2 YFSETQ. With V trimmed by 7 bases and J by 2 bases, 15 bases remained unmatched. This CDR3 is built from 16 residues. The CDR3 DNA reads as TGCGCCAGCTCTGGGACAGAGAATTATAGGGCCTACGAGCAGTACTTC. Its protein is CASSGTENYRAYEQYF.

This chain joins TRBV2 and TRBJ1-1; D remains unclear. Germline V lookup: CDR1 SNHLY, CDR2 FYNNEI. CDR3 size: 11 residues. Trimming removed 6 bases from V and 10 bases from J, with 12 bases in between. CDR3 nucleotides: TGTGCCAGCAGCGGCCGGGGTGCAGCTTTCTTT. Translating gives CASSGRGAAFF.

This chain uses TRBV5-1 with TRBJ2-3, with 9 positions matching TRBD1. The CDR3 has 15 amino acids. Germline lookup yields CDR1 SGHRS and CDR2 YFSETQ. V trimming: 4 bases; J trimming: 6 bases; junction bases outside the gene matches: 9. In DNA form, the CDR3 reads TGCGCCAGCAGCGATGACAGGGGGGCCAGGGATACGCAGTATTTT. Translating it yields CASSDDRGARDTQYF.